This T cell receptor beta chain was recovered during a study of human T cells and chemical hapten exposure. Study-wide findings and caveats: Controls formed significantly fewer large CDR3 similarity clusters than expanded TCRs did.

TCRdb passed the RACE reads through MiXCR, listing each CDR3 protein once. The data hold some 180,000 distinct CDR3 sequences, with 20% to 25% observed a single time. As for time point: patch test 1, 2 weeks after DPC sensitization. Treatment reported: therapeutic diphenylcyclopropenone sensitization with weekly scalp DPC. Worth noting for this clonotype: Its target is unknown.

This receptor was taken from a woman in her 50s with alopecia areata. Some clones in this sample may be carry-over from other donors' samples. Sequenced here: whole blood, sampled in connection with sensitization to the hapten diphenylcyclopropenone (DPC).

CDR3 DNA sequence: TGTGCCAGCAGTCCTTCCTATTTGGGTTCCCACAACACTGAAGCTTTCTTT. This codes for CASSPSYLGSHNTEAFF. The V and J genes are TRBV27 and TRBJ1-1; D call uncertain. The CDR3 is 17 residues long. Germline values: CDR1 MNHEY, CDR2 SMNVEV (reference sequence). Trimming pared 5 bases from V and 2 bases from J, leaving 21 bases between.